This T cell receptor (beta chain) is from a study of Ad26.COV2.S vaccination and SARS-CoV-2 variants. About the study: Ad26.COV2.S, an intramuscular injection, was given once or twice 56 days apart.

The treatment here: about 20 received Ad26.COV2.S at low or high dose, single or two shots; 5 received placebo; per-sample allocation not given. Samples were taken on day 63 after the first vaccine or placebo injection. SARS-CoV-2 spike from the Wuhan strain was encoded by the vaccine, an Ad26 vector. Study results and caveats: Compared with placebo recipients, vaccine recipients had higher spike-specific TCR breadth. Those who received vaccine or placebo ended up with similar non-spike TCR breadth.

This clone was counted a single time. What it recognizes is unknown. CDR1 is SGHNT, CDR2 YENEEA, per germline. The CDR3 is 14 residues long. Data came from immunoSEQ multiplex PCR; TCRdb stores just in-frame clones and leaves some out. The table has about 450,000 clones, 89% seen once. This clonotype was obtained from a person aged 18-60 years who received the Ad26.COV2.S COVID-19 vaccine or a placebo. This sequence joins TRBV11-3 and TRBJ2-3; 8 nucleotides agree with TRBD2. The sequences come from peripheral blood, collected in a trial of Ad26.COV2.S vaccine versus placebo. CDR3 sequence: CASGGGPFTDTQYF. Here the CDR3 DNA reads TGTGCATCCGGCGGGGGGCCCTTCACAGATACGCAGTATTTT.